What follows are 15 T cell receptor beta chains derived from one specimen sequenced in a study of OX40 agonist ivuxolimab in advanced cancers. Sequencing used immunoSEQ multiplex PCR; TCRdb keeps in-frame clones, though not all of them. Of tens of thousands of clones in the sample, roughly 90% are singletons; the top ten hold 0.55% to 0.65%. The specimen comprised CD4+ or CD8+ T cells sorted from blood, sampled in a trial of the OX40 agonist ivuxolimab. These receptors were taken from an adult with an advanced solid tumor such as melanoma, head and neck, liver or kidney cancer.

The chain employs TRBV7-9 and TRBJ2-1; TRBD2 aligns across 8 bases. The germline V gene encodes CDR1 SEHNR and CDR2 FQNEAQ (reference sequence). V was clipped by 0 bases and J by 5 bases; unmatched bases: 9. The CDR3 covers 17 residues. The CDR3 nucleotides are TGTGCCAGCAGCTTAGCGAGGGCTAGCGGGCTGAACAATGAGCAGTTCTTC. This translates into CASSLARASGLNNEQFF.

Concerning this clone: This sample also contains other DNA sequences that code for the same CDR3. V is TRBV4-1 and J is TRBJ2-3; the D is unclear. There are 15 residues in the CDR3. Looked up from germline, CDR1 is MGHRA and CDR2 is YSYEKL. Trimming took off 2 bases at V and 2 bases at J, with 11 bases between the two ends. CDR3 region: CASSQLGLTTDTQYF. In nucleotides, the CDR3 is TGCGCCAGCAGCCAATTAGGTCTAACCACAGATACGCAGTATTTT.

CDR3 nucleotides: TGTGCCAGTAGTATGAGGGGGGGGACCCAGTACTTC. Translation: CASSMRGGTQYF. The chain uses TRBV19 and TRBJ2-5; TRBD2 is a possible D gene (7 bases). Trimming removed 3 bases at V and 7 bases at J, with 9 bases between. The CDR3 extends over 12 amino acids. CDR1 is LNHDA and CDR2 is SQIVND in the germline V gene (reference sequence).

The chain has TRBV7-9 and TRBJ2-3; possibly TRBD2 for D (6 bases). The CDR3 loop spans 12 amino acids. Trimming pared 1 base from V and 8 bases from J, leaving 7 bases between. Germline CDR1 reads SEHNR; CDR2 reads FQNEAQ (reference sequence). CDR3: CASSLVSGTQYF. The CDR3 nucleotides are TGTGCCAGCAGCTTAGTTAGCGGTACGCAGTATTTT.

The chain links TRBV6-6 to TRBJ1-2; D is unresolved. The CDR3 sequence is 14 residues long. Germline V gene lookup returns CDR1 MNHNY and CDR2 SVGAGI (reference sequence). Trimming left V 0 bases short and J 4 bases short, with 9 bases between. DNA for the CDR3: TGTGCCAGCAGTTACTCGATTACAGTCTATGGCTACACCTTC. Its protein is CASSYSITVYGYTF.

This clone has only a few counts. V usage is TRBV21-1 and J usage is TRBJ1-5. TRBV21-1 is listed as a pseudogene. The CDR3 loop spans 16 amino acids. The CDR3 DNA is TGTGCCAGCAGCAAAGTGTCGGGTTATAGCAATCAGCCCCAGCATTTT. It translates to CASSKVSGYSNQPQHF.

The chain employs TRBV28 and TRBJ1-5; no clear D. Between the trimmed V and J ends, which lost 4 bases and 5 bases, there was a span of 9 bases. The CDR3 sequence is 13 residues long. In germline, CDR1 is MDHEN, CDR2 SYDVKM. CDR3 sequence (DNA): TGTGCCAGCAGTTCCTTCGGGGATCAGCCCCAGCATTTT. It translates to CASSSFGDQPQHF.

The CDR3 region has the DNA TGTGCCTGGAGTGAGACTAGCGGGAGGGCGGGGGAGCAGTACTTC. Translating it yields CAWSETSGRAGEQYF. The rearrangement links TRBV30 to TRBJ2-7; 14 bases line up with TRBD2. Losses at the gene ends were 1 base for V and 7 bases for J; bases not matched to a gene: 6. The germline CDR1 and CDR2 sequences are GTSNPN and SVGIG (reference sequence). CDR3 length equals 15 residues.

Of note for this clone: This same CDR3 is encoded by further DNA sequences in the sample. The V call is TRBV27, the J call TRBJ2-7, with a possible D match to TRBD1 (5 bases). Germline CDR1 MNHEY, CDR2 SMNVEV (reference sequence). V was clipped by 4 bases and J by 0 bases, with 7 bases between them. The CDR3 consists of 13 residues. The CDR3 loop reads CASSSRDSYEQYF. The CDR3 DNA reads TGTGCCAGCAGTTCCAGGGACTCCTACGAGCAGTACTTC.

The genes are TRBV9 and TRBJ1-5; TRBD1 agrees at 7 bases. V was pared by 2 bases and J by 9 bases, with 11 bases of the junction left unmatched. Germline CDR1 is SGDLS and CDR2 is YYNGEE. This CDR3 contains 15 residues. The DNA for the CDR3 is TGTGCCAGCAGCGTCGGGGACAGTGGCCGGTGGCCCCAGCATTTT. It is translated as CASSVGDSGRWPQHF.

The chain uses TRBV6-5 and TRBJ2-4, with D uncertain. From germline, CDR1 is MNHEY and CDR2 SVGAGI. V lost 4 bases to trimming and J lost 1 base, with 14 bases between them. This CDR3 contains 16 residues. The CDR3 region is CASSLSGILAKNIQYF. The CDR3 bases are TGTGCCAGCAGTTTATCAGGAATTCTGGCCAAAAACATTCAGTACTTC.

The chain links TRBV9 to TRBJ2-5; 9 bases agree with TRBD2. The J segment lost 4 bases and the V segment lost 7 bases, leaving 17 bases of the junction unmatched. The CDR3 extends over 17 amino acids. The V gene's germline CDR1 is SGDLS and CDR2 YYNGEE. DNA for the CDR3: TGTGCCAGCGGGTCTGGCGGGAGGGCCTCACAAGGAGAGACCCAGTACTTC. This sequence encodes CASGSGGRASQGETQYF.

The gene calls are TRBV30 and TRBJ2-7; tentative D call: TRBD1 (5 bases). Trimming removed 7 bases from V and 2 bases from J, with 12 bases in between. This CDR3 is built from 12 residues. Germline CDR1 is GTSNPN and CDR2 is SVGIG (reference sequence). The CDR3 loop reads CAYRMGPYEQYF. CDR3 in DNA: TGTGCCTACAGGATGGGTCCCTACGAGCAGTACTTC.

The CDR3: CASSPQGGSPLHF. CDR3 nucleotides: TGTGCCAGCAGCCCACAGGGAGGCTCACCCCTCCACTTT. V and J are TRBV6-5 and TRBJ1-6, with D possibly TRBD1 on 6 matching bases. The CDR3 length is 13 residues. Germline loops: CDR1 MNHEY, CDR2 SVGAGI. Trimming took 6 bases from V and 10 from J, leaving 13 bases between them.

CDR3 nucleotides: TGTGCCAGCAGGGGGGGACTAGGTACCGAGACCCAGTACTTC. This gives the protein CASRGGLGTETQYF. The rearrangement joins TRBV2 to TRBJ2-5; TRBD2 agrees at 8 bases. Germline V gene sequence: CDR1 SNHLY, CDR2 FYNNEI. The CDR3 has 14 residues. V lost 6 bases, J lost 5 bases, and 8 bases stayed unmatched.